Following are 28 T cell receptor beta chains from one sample sequenced in a study of blood T cell repertoires in COVID-19. TCRdb's table, derived via immunoSEQ multiplex PCR, lists solely in-frame clones and lacks some. Of about 260,000 clones listed, about 83% were seen once; the top ten hold about 2.1%. Sequenced input: PBMCs or T cells enriched from blood (not recorded which). The source of these receptors is a woman between 50 and 59 years old who had recovered from COVID-19.

This clone was counted a few times. The J gene is TRBJ1-5, the V gene TRBV27; TRBD1 matches at 9 bases. From germline, CDR1 is MNHEY and CDR2 SMNVEV (reference sequence). The length of the CDR3 is 15 residues. After removal of 5 bases from V and 6 bases from J, the junction contained 8 bases not matched to a gene. CDR3 sequence: CASSHEQGASQPQHF. The CDR3 DNA sequence: TGTGCCAGCAGTCATGAACAGGGGGCGAGTCAGCCCCAGCATTTT.

The chain has TRBV30 and TRBJ1-2; D uncertain. CDR3 size: 11 residues. The germline V gene has CDR1 GTSNPN and CDR2 SVGIG (reference sequence). V was clipped by 1 base and J by 6 bases, with 6 bases between them. For the CDR3, the DNA is TGTGCCTGGAGTGAACTCAATGGCTACACCTTC. This translates into CAWSELNGYTF.

The V gene is TRBV5-5, the J gene TRBJ2-5; 8 positions match TRBD2. Unmatched junction bases numbered 3, after V lost 2 bases and J lost 3 bases. In germline, CDR1 is SGHKS, CDR2 YYEKEE (reference sequence). CDR3 length equals 14 residues. The CDR3 DNA is TGTGCCAGCAGCTTCGGGAGGGTGGAAGAGACCCAGTACTTC. It encodes CASSFGRVEETQYF.

The chain combines TRBV30 with TRBJ2-3, with 9 bases identical to TRBD1. The junction had 12 bases not matched to a gene; V was cut back by 7 bases and J by 4 bases. Germline lookup yields CDR1 GTSNPN and CDR2 SVGIG (reference sequence). The length of the CDR3 is 15 residues. The CDR3, as DNA: TGTGCCTACTCCCGGGACAGGGTATCAGCAGATACGCAGTATTTT. Its translation is CAYSRDRVSADTQYF. Variable domain in full (rest from reference TRBV30 and TRBJ2-3): SQTIHQWPATLVQPVGSPLSLECTVEGTSNPNLYWYRQAAGRGLQLLFYSVGIGQISSEVPQNLSASRPQDRQFILSSKKLLLSDSGFYLCAYSRDRVSADTQYFGPGTRLTVL.

The gene calls are TRBV9 and TRBJ1-2, with TRBD1 identical over 7 bases. The CDR3 has 16 residues. CDR1 SGDLS and CDR2 YYNGEE come from the germline V gene. The ends lost 3 bases at V and 3 bases at J; junction bases unmatched: 11. The DNA for the CDR3 is TGTGCCAGCAGCGAGCAGGTTACAGGGGTGGACTATGGCTACACCTTC. Translated, it gives CASSEQVTGVDYGYTF.

The chain recombines TRBV10-3 with TRBJ1-6; maybe TRBD1 (6 bases). The CDR3 runs to 20 residues. V shed 8 bases and J shed 0 bases, with 26 bases lying between them. Germline V gives CDR1 ENHRY, CDR2 SYGVKD. The CDR3 loop is CAIVQSSARGRSSYNSPLHF. In nucleotides, the CDR3 is TGTGCCATCGTACAAAGCTCTGCCAGGGGACGATCCTCCTATAATTCACCCCTCCACTTT.

V gene TRBV5-1 combines with J gene TRBJ1-2; no definite D call. V dropped 0 bases and J dropped 9 bases, with 6 bases sitting between them. This CDR3 contains 11 residues. Germline V gene data show CDR1 as SGHRS and CDR2 as YFSETQ. In nucleotides, the CDR3 is TGCGCCAGCAGCTTGGCGGGGAGCTACACCTTC. This gives the protein CASSLAGSYTF.

The rearrangement joins TRBV27 to TRBJ2-5; D may be TRBD2 (7 bases). From germline, CDR1 is MNHEY and CDR2 SMNVEV (reference sequence). Trimming cost V 6 bases and J 5 bases, with 13 bases left between them. CDR3 size: 13 residues. The CDR3 bases are TGTGCCAGCAGAGGGGGGGGCCGGGAGACCCAGTACTTC. Translation: CASRGGGRETQYF.

This rearrangement joins TRBV28 to TRBJ1-3; tentative D call: TRBD1 (5 bases). The length of the CDR3 is 16 residues. V gave up 3 bases and J gave up 0 bases, with 12 bases separating them. From germline, CDR1 is MDHEN and CDR2 SYDVKM. CDR3 DNA: TGTGCCAGCAGTTTTGCGTCCGGGGGCTCTGGAAACACCATATATTTT. Translating gives CASSFASGGSGNTIYF.

The count of this clone is one. Other DNA sequences in this sample translate to the same CDR3. The chain joins TRBV9 to TRBJ2-7; D is undetermined. Trimming removed 0 bases from V and 1 base from J, with 5 bases in between. The CDR3 runs 13 residues. Germline V CDR1 and CDR2: SGDLS, YYNGEE. The CDR3 nucleotides read TGTGCCAGCAGCGTAGATAGTTCCTACGAGCAGTACTTC. Its translation is CASSVDSSYEQYF.

The chain is built from TRBV19 and TRBJ2-7; perhaps TRBD1 as D (6 bases). The length of the CDR3 is 13 residues. Trimming cost V 3 bases and J 4 bases, with 10 bases left between them. CDR1 LNHDA and CDR2 SQIVND come from the germline V gene (reference sequence). The CDR3 protein is CASSITGMYEQYF. The CDR3, as DNA: TGTGCCAGTAGTATCACAGGGATGTACGAGCAGTACTTC.

J is TRBJ1-1 and V is TRBV7-2; 9 bases agree with TRBD1. With V trimmed by 5 bases and J by 3 bases, 4 bases remained unmatched. The CDR3 length is 14 residues. CDR1 is SGHTA, CDR2 FQGNSA, per germline. Here the CDR3 reads CASSNTGGYTEAFF. In nucleotides, the CDR3 is TGTGCCAGCAGCAATACAGGGGGCTACACTGAAGCTTTCTTT. Filled out from reference TRBV7-2 and TRBJ1-1, the complete variable domain reads GAGVSQSPSNKVTEKGKDVELRCDPISGHTALYWYRQSLGQGLEFLIYFQGNSAPDKSGLPSDRFSAERTGGSVSTLTIQRTQQEDSAVYLCASSNTGGYTEAFFGQGTRLTVV.

The chain employs TRBV5-6 and TRBJ1-3; 10 bases fit TRBD1. V dropped 3 bases and J dropped 7; count of bases not matched to a gene: 16. This CDR3 spans 18 amino acids. Per the germline V gene, CDR1 is SGHDT and CDR2 is YYEEEE. The CDR3: CASSSLEGGQGRYNTIYF. Here the CDR3 DNA reads TGTGCCAGCAGCTCGTTGGAGGGGGGACAGGGGAGATATAACACCATATATTTT.

The rearrangement uses TRBV20-1 and TRBJ2-1; D unresolved. The CDR3 loop spans 11 amino acids. Germline V gene lookup returns CDR1 DFQATT and CDR2 SNEGSKA (reference sequence). With 8 bases removed from V and 4 bases from J, the gap between germline ends came to 9 bases. This chain's CDR3 is CSPTLYNEQFF. The CDR3 region has the DNA TGCAGTCCTACCCTATACAATGAGCAGTTCTTC.

CDR3 sequence: CASSAVTAYTDTQYF. In nucleotides, the CDR3 is TGCGCCAGCAGTGCCGTGACAGCTTACACAGATACGCAGTATTTT. The chain has TRBV4-1 and TRBJ2-3; D is possibly TRBD1 (5 bases). Deletions cut 6 bases from V and 2 bases from J, with 15 bases between. The germline CDR1 and CDR2 sequences are MGHRA and YSYEKL. The CDR3 length is 15 residues.

The V and J genes are TRBV27 and TRBJ1-4; TRBD1 matches 12 bases. The CDR3 is made up of 16 amino acids. The germline V gene has CDR1 MNHEY and CDR2 SMNVEV (reference sequence). V was clipped by 10 bases and J by 5 bases; unmatched bases: 11. The CDR3 region is CATAPGQGAKNEKLFF. CDR3 nucleotides: TGTGCCACCGCCCCGGGACAGGGGGCGAAGAATGAAAAACTGTTTTTT.

The chain combines TRBV30 with TRBJ1-1, with a possible D match to TRBD1 (5 bases). CDR1 and CDR2 from the germline V gene are GTSNPN and SVGIG (reference sequence). The CDR3 consists of 11 residues. V was trimmed by 2 bases and J by 6 bases, leaving 7 bases between them. The CDR3 reads CAWSRTSEAFF. The CDR3, as DNA: TGTGCCTGGAGTCGGACATCTGAAGCTTTCTTT.

The CDR3 sequence is CASSRLAGHEQFF. The CDR3 nucleotides are TGTGCCAGTAGTAGACTAGCGGGGCATGAGCAGTTCTTC. This sequence joins TRBV19 and TRBJ2-1; 11 positions agree with TRBD2. Germline loops: CDR1 LNHDA, CDR2 SQIVND (reference sequence). This CDR3 is built from 13 residues. The V gene end was trimmed by 4 bases and the J gene end by 8 bases; junction bases not matched to a gene: 1.

This clone occurred once. This rearrangement joins TRBV6-2 or TRBV6-3 to TRBJ2-1; D might be TRBD2 (5 bases). V was pared by 0 bases and J by 5 bases, with 8 bases between. Germline V CDR1 and CDR2: MNHEY, SVGEGT. This CDR3 is 14 amino acids long. The CDR3 loop is CASSYSLENNEQFF. The CDR3 coding sequence is TGTGCCAGCAGTTACTCACTAGAAAACAATGAGCAGTTCTTC.

This clone was found once. The V call is TRBV7-2, the J call TRBJ1-2; D perhaps matches TRBD1 (6 bases). The V and J ends lost 4 bases and 6 bases respectively, with 15 bases between them. CDR1 is SGHTA, CDR2 FQGNSA, per germline. The CDR3 contains 14 residues. The DNA for the CDR3 is TGTGCCAGCAGCTCGGACAGACGGGTCCATGGCTACACCTTC. Translating gives CASSSDRRVHGYTF.

The V and J genes are TRBV7-3 and TRBJ2-3, with 8 bases matching TRBD2. V shed 5 bases and J 6 bases; nucleotides not matched to a gene: 10. The CDR3 sequence is 15 residues long. Looked up from germline, CDR1 is SGHTA and CDR2 is FQGTGA. CDR3 sequence: CASSHMRGASDTQYF. The CDR3 DNA is TGTGCCAGCAGCCATATGCGGGGGGCCAGTGATACGCAGTATTTT.

The chain has TRBV9 and TRBJ2-3; TRBD2 agrees at 7 bases. The germline CDR1 and CDR2 sequences are SGDLS and YYNGEE. This CDR3 contains 16 residues. Trimming took 4 bases from V and 6 from J; bases not matched to a gene: 14. CDR3 sequence (DNA): TGTGCCAGCAGCCCCCTCTTTGCGGGAGCTTTGGATACGCAGTATTTT. Translating gives CASSPLFAGALDTQYF.

This clone has only a few counts. This chain joins TRBV15 and TRBJ2-7; 9 nucleotides agree with TRBD2. With V trimmed by 0 bases and J by 5 bases, 17 bases remained unmatched. This CDR3 is 19 amino acids long. Germline CDR1 is LNHNV and CDR2 is YYDKDF (reference sequence). CDR3 sequence: CATSRDPVREGPHGNEQYF. In nucleotides, the CDR3 is TGTGCCACCAGCAGAGATCCGGTGCGGGAGGGCCCCCACGGGAACGAGCAGTACTTC.

This chain links TRBV7-8 with TRBJ1-4; D possibly corresponds to TRBD1 (5 bases). The CDR3 runs 15 residues. CDR1 and CDR2 (germline): SGHVS, FQNEAQ. The V and J ends lost 5 bases and 10 bases respectively, with 20 bases between them. In DNA form, the CDR3 reads TGTGCCAGCAGCGACTTTGGGAACACGGGGGGAAAACTGTTTTTT. It is translated as CASSDFGNTGGKLFF.

The chain couples TRBV19 to TRBJ1-1; 9 bases align to TRBD1. Germline CDR1 is LNHDA and CDR2 is SQIVND (reference sequence). V lost 4 bases to trimming and J lost 7 bases; unmatched junction nucleotides: 4. The CDR3 consists of 13 residues. CDR3 sequence reads: CASSKPTGGEAFF. The CDR3 nucleotides read TGTGCCAGTAGTAAACCGACAGGGGGTGAAGCTTTCTTT.

The rearrangement links TRBV6-2 or TRBV6-3 to TRBJ2-7; weak D call: TRBD1 (6 bases). V gave up 2 bases and J gave up 3 bases, with 14 bases separating them. Germline V gene sequence: CDR1 MNHEY, CDR2 SVGEGT. This CDR3 comprises 15 residues. The CDR3 DNA sequence: TGTGCCAGCAGTTACCGCTGGGACACCAGCTACGAGCAGTACTTC. It translates to CASSYRWDTSYEQYF.

This chain links TRBV5-1 with TRBJ1-2, with D possibly matching TRBD1 (5 bases). CDR3 length equals 14 residues. Germline values: CDR1 SGHRS, CDR2 YFSETQ. Trimming took 4 bases from V and 4 from J, leaving 14 bases between them. CDR3 residues: CASSGQDTLYGYTF. The CDR3 DNA sequence: TGCGCCAGCAGCGGCCAGGACACGCTCTATGGCTACACCTTC.

The chain uses TRBV19 and TRBJ2-1; D perhaps matches TRBD2 (7 bases). This CDR3 region has 20 residues. The germline V and J ends were trimmed by 5 bases and 3 bases, with 29 bases remaining between them. In germline, CDR1 is LNHDA, CDR2 SQIVND (reference sequence). CDR3 in amino acids: CASSPGTPGHGGSFYNEQFF. In nucleotides, the CDR3 is TGTGCCAGTAGTCCCGGGACACCCGGTCACGGCGGGAGTTTCTACAATGAGCAGTTCTTC.